A single T cell receptor (beta chain) is shown here with its context. Data came from immunoSEQ multiplex PCR; TCRdb stores just in-frame clones and leaves some out. The sample consists of about 60,000 clones, about nine tenths of them appearing once. This specimen comes from a study of T cell changes during pregnancy in multiple sclerosis. This CDR3 spans 13 amino acids. The V and J ends lost 8 bases and 0 bases respectively, with 9 bases between them. Germline V lookup: CDR1 SEHNR, CDR2 FQNEAQ (reference sequence). This sequence originates from a female donor with multiple sclerosis, enrolled in a pregnancy study. The gene calls are TRBV7-9 and TRBJ2-3; no definite D call. The material sequenced was CD4+ T cells from peripheral blood mononuclear cells, taken in the first trimester of pregnancy. CDR3 in amino acids: CASSRGSTDTQYF. CDR3 DNA: TGTGCCAGCTCGCGAGGAAGCACAGATACGCAGTATTTT.